Below are 32 T cell receptor beta chains sequenced from a single sample in a study of blood T cell repertoires in COVID-19 (dated by TCRdb to the early 2020s). Library method: the immunoSEQ multiplex PCR assay. TCRdb stores this immuneACCESS table with in-frame sequences only. Part of the clones is absent; in the studies checked, under half of the shortfall reflects unresolved V genes, and no reason is known for the rest. This sample has 30,000 to 45,000 clones in its table, and over 65% of those were observed once. The ten largest account for over 15% of the sample. The sample was peripheral blood. The receptor source for this set is a man in his 70s with acute or convalescent COVID-19.

This clone was counted only a few times. V and J are TRBV11-2 and TRBJ2-3; D is undetermined. CDR3 length: 15 residues. The germline V gene has CDR1 SGHAT and CDR2 FQNNGV. V lost 2 bases, J lost 0 bases, and 9 bases lay in between. CDR3 bases: TGTGCCAGCAGCTTATCACAGAGAAGCACAGATACGCAGTATTTT. Amino acid sequence: CASSLSQRSTDTQYF. Based on the CDR3 plus reference TRBV11-2 and TRBJ2-3, the full variable domain is EAGVAQSPRYKIIEKRQSVAFWCNPISGHATLYWYQQILGQGPKLLIQFQNNGVVDDSQLPKDRFSAERLKGVDSTLKIQPAKLEDSAVYLCASSLSQRSTDTQYFGPGTRLTVL.

The CDR3 bases are TGTGCCATCAGTGAAAGAGGGGGCCTGAACACTGAAGCTTTCTTT. It encodes CAISERGGLNTEAFF. The genes are TRBV10-3 and TRBJ1-1; 7 bases are shared with TRBD1. In germline, CDR1 is ENHRY, CDR2 SYGVKD. The CDR3 has 15 amino acids. After removal of 3 bases from V and 0 bases from J, the junction contained 4 bases not matched to a gene.

The chain couples TRBV18 to TRBJ1-5, with D tentatively TRBD1 (6 bases). The germline CDR1 and CDR2 sequences are KGHSH and LQKENI. V shed 3 bases and J shed 4 bases, with 10 bases lying between them. This CDR3 is 14 amino acids long. Written as DNA, the CDR3 is TGTGCCAGCTCACCTGGGACAAGAAATCAGCCCCAGCATTTT. This sequence encodes CASSPGTRNQPQHF.

This chain joins TRBV4-3 and TRBJ2-3; 10 bases line up with TRBD1. CDR1 is LGHNA and CDR2 is YSLEER in the germline V gene. V lost 1 base to trimming and J lost 11 bases; unmatched junction nucleotides: 6. The CDR3 is 14 residues long. The CDR3 is CASSQGGQGMMQYF. CDR3 sequence (DNA): TGCGCCAGCAGCCAAGGGGGACAGGGGATGATGCAGTATTTT.

V gene TRBV30 combines with J gene TRBJ1-1; D is ambiguous. Germline CDR1 reads GTSNPN; CDR2 reads SVGIG (reference sequence). This CDR3 has 11 amino acids. V lost 4 bases and J lost 2, with 5 bases in between. The CDR3 DNA sequence: TGTGCCTGGACCCGTAACACTGAAGCTTTCTTT. Translating gives CAWTRNTEAFF. Using reference TRBV30 and TRBJ1-1 for the parts outside the CDR3, the full variable domain is SQTIHQWPATLVQPVGSPLSLECTVEGTSNPNLYWYRQAAGRGLQLLFYSVGIGQISSEVPQNLSASRPQDRQFILSSKKLLLSDSGFYLCAWTRNTEAFFGQGTRLTVV.

This clone was detected once. The chain combines TRBV7-2 with TRBJ2-3; 12 bases are shared with TRBD2. CDR1 and CDR2 from the germline V gene are SGHTA and FQGNSA. CDR3 length: 16 residues. Unmatched junction bases numbered 7, after V lost 1 base and J lost 8 bases. The CDR3 sequence is CASSLVLAGGLGTQYF. The CDR3 nucleotides are TGTGCCAGCAGCTTAGTGCTAGCGGGGGGGCTGGGTACGCAGTATTTT. The whole variable domain, remainder taken from reference TRBV7-2 and TRBJ2-3, is GAGVSQSPSNKVTEKGKDVELRCDPISGHTALYWYRQSLGQGLEFLIYFQGNSAPDKSGLPSDRFSAERTGGSVSTLTIQRTQQEDSAVYLCASSLVLAGGLGTQYFGPGTRLTVL.

The chain recombines TRBV6-2 or TRBV6-3 with TRBJ2-3, with a tentative D call TRBD2 (5 bases). Germline assignment: CDR1 MNHEY and CDR2 SVGEGT. This CDR3 region has 14 residues. V was shortened by 4 bases and J by 4 bases, with 12 bases between the two germline ends. CDR3 DNA sequence: TGTGCCAGCAGTTTTTATTCGAGGGCAGATACGCAGTATTTT. Its protein is CASSFYSRADTQYF.

The chain has TRBV27 and TRBJ2-5; the match to TRBD1 covers 8 bases. The CDR3 has 16 amino acids. V was clipped by 6 bases and J by 5 bases; unmatched bases: 14. Germline-derived CDR1 and CDR2 are MNHEY and SMNVEV (reference sequence). The CDR3 loop reads CASRSYTGGWSETQYF. The CDR3 DNA sequence: TGTGCCAGCAGATCCTACACAGGGGGTTGGTCGGAGACCCAGTACTTC.

The chain's CDR3 is CASSESWEGNTEAFF. Written as DNA, the CDR3 is TGTGCCAGCAGTGAATCCTGGGAGGGGAACACTGAAGCTTTCTTT. This sequence joins TRBV25-1 and TRBJ1-1; D gene uncertain. CDR1 and CDR2 from the germline V gene are MGHDK and SYGVNS. V lost 1 base and J 1 base, leaving 10 bases between the germline ends. The length of the CDR3 is 15 residues.

The chain joins TRBV27 to TRBJ2-2; 16 bases are a match to TRBD2. The CDR3 is made up of 17 amino acids. Germline lookup yields CDR1 MNHEY and CDR2 SMNVEV (reference sequence). V lost 4 bases and J lost 6; bases outside the gene matches: 5. The CDR3: CASSWGLAGGPAGELFF. CDR3 sequence (DNA): TGTGCCAGCAGTTGGGGACTAGCGGGAGGGCCCGCCGGGGAGCTGTTTTTT.

This sequence joins TRBV7-2 and TRBJ2-7; possibly TRBD1 for D (5 bases). CDR1 is SGHTA and CDR2 is FQGNSA in the germline V gene. This CDR3 has 13 residues. Trimming pared 6 bases from V and 3 bases from J, leaving 12 bases between. The CDR3 nucleotides are TGTGCCAGCAGATCAGGACACTTCTACGAGCAGTACTTC. Amino acids: CASRSGHFYEQYF.

The chain links TRBV5-1 to TRBJ2-5, with 7 bases identical to TRBD1. The V gene's germline CDR1 is SGHRS and CDR2 YFSETQ. CDR3 length: 16 amino acids. With 0 bases clipped from V and 7 bases from J, the junction kept 12 bases outside the gene matches. Here the CDR3 reads CASSLGLRDSEWTQYF. The CDR3 DNA sequence: TGCGCCAGCAGCTTGGGACTAAGGGACAGTGAATGGACCCAGTACTTC.

The chain has TRBV2 and TRBJ1-1, with unresolved D. V gave up 2 bases and J gave up 1 base, with 11 bases separating them. Germline lookup yields CDR1 SNHLY and CDR2 FYNNEI. The CDR3 is 15 residues long. CDR3 sequence (DNA): TGTGCCAGCAGTGAATATAGTCGACAGAACACTGAAGCTTTCTTT. This codes for CASSEYSRQNTEAFF.

The V call is TRBV4-1, the J call TRBJ1-2; no reliable D call. Looked up from germline, CDR1 is MGHRA and CDR2 is YSYEKL. The CDR3 has 14 residues. Trimming pared 2 bases from V and 8 bases from J, leaving 15 bases between. The CDR3 loop reads CASSQRRLGGGYTF. For the CDR3, the DNA is TGCGCCAGCAGCCAAAGGAGGCTAGGAGGCGGCTACACCTTC.

This chain links TRBV4-1 with TRBJ2-7; the D is unclear. Trimming stripped 6 bases from V and 3 bases from J, with 15 bases between. Germline V gene sequence: CDR1 MGHRA, CDR2 YSYEKL. This CDR3 is 14 amino acids long. This chain's CDR3 is CASSQEPALYEQYF. The CDR3 region has the DNA TGCGCCAGCAGTCAGGAACCTGCCCTCTACGAGCAGTACTTC.

This clone was seen a handful of times. V usage is TRBV7-9 and J usage is TRBJ2-2; D unresolved. V was pared by 2 bases and J by 7 bases, with 17 bases between. The CDR3 spans 16 residues. Germline CDR1 and CDR2: SEHNR and FQNEAQ (reference sequence). CDR3 sequence: CASSLLPGWVLGELFF. CDR3 coding DNA: TGTGCCAGCAGCTTACTCCCCGGGTGGGTGCTCGGGGAGCTGTTTTTT.

The rearrangement links TRBV7-8 to TRBJ1-5; D remains ambiguous. Trimming removed 0 bases at V and 4 bases at J, with 7 bases between. Germline assignment: CDR1 SGHVS and CDR2 FQNEAQ. This CDR3 is built from 14 residues. CDR3 DNA: TGTGCCAGCAGCTTAGCGGGCAGAAATCAGCCCCAGCATTTT. Amino acid sequence: CASSLAGRNQPQHF.

Here the CDR3 reads CAWSVRDRVSNSPLHF. In nucleotides, the CDR3 is TGTGCCTGGAGTGTACGAGACAGGGTCTCTAATTCACCCCTCCACTTT. The chain recombines TRBV30 with TRBJ1-6; TRBD1 agrees at 7 bases. This CDR3 comprises 16 residues. The trim removed 0 bases at V and 6 bases at J, leaving 8 bases unmatched. Germline-derived CDR1 and CDR2 are GTSNPN and SVGIG (reference sequence).

The chain joins TRBV7-9 to TRBJ2-1; the match to TRBD2 covers 8 bases. CDR3 length: 15 residues. CDR1 and CDR2 (germline): SEHNR, FQNEAQ (reference sequence). V was clipped by 1 base and J by 8 bases; unmatched bases: 7. The CDR3 DNA reads as TGTGCCAGCAGCTTAGGTGGTAGCGGGGCCGATGAGCAGTTCTTC. It yields the protein CASSLGGSGADEQFF.

This chain uses TRBV28 with TRBJ1-2, with 7 positions matching TRBD1. This CDR3 spans 14 amino acids. Germline trimming cut 5 bases from V and 5 bases from J; bases unmatched to any gene: 8. CDR1 is MDHEN and CDR2 is SYDVKM in the germline V gene. For the CDR3, the DNA is TGTGCCAGCAGTAGGGACAGATCTTGGTATGGCTACACCTTC. Protein sequence: CASSRDRSWYGYTF.

The V gene is TRBV7-9, the J gene TRBJ2-1, with TRBD2 matching over 9 bases. Looked up from germline, CDR1 is SEHNR and CDR2 is FQNEAQ (reference sequence). The CDR3 consists of 17 residues. The junction had 9 bases not matched to a gene; V was cut back by 3 bases and J by 3 bases. The DNA for the CDR3 is TGTGCCAGCAGCTTGTCGCGCGCTAGCGGGATCTACAATGAGCAGTTCTTC. Its translation is CASSLSRASGIYNEQFF.

The V call is TRBV9, the J call TRBJ2-2; 9 nucleotides align to TRBD1. V dropped 4 bases and J dropped 7; count of bases not matched to a gene: 8. This CDR3 comprises 15 residues. Germline V gene data show CDR1 as SGDLS and CDR2 as YYNGEE. The CDR3 protein is CASSPGQGQHGELFF. The CDR3 DNA sequence: TGTGCCAGCAGCCCCGGACAGGGGCAACACGGGGAGCTGTTTTTT.

J is TRBJ2-7 and V is TRBV6-2 or TRBV6-3, with 10 positions matching TRBD1. This CDR3 contains 17 residues. CDR1 and CDR2 (germline): MNHEY, SVGEGT. J was trimmed by 2 bases and V by 6 bases; bases with no gene match: 13. CDR3 sequence (DNA): TGTGCCAGCAGCTCCAACCGGGACAGGGGTCTAACCTACGAGCAGTACTTC. Protein sequence: CASSSNRDRGLTYEQYF.

The genes are TRBV19 and TRBJ2-7, with 7 bases aligning to TRBD1. This CDR3 is built from 15 residues. Germline loops: CDR1 LNHDA, CDR2 SQIVND (reference sequence). The ends lost 4 bases at V and 3 bases at J; junction bases unmatched: 9. As DNA, the CDR3 is TGTGCCAGTAGTAGGGACAGTTTTGAGGGCTACGAGCAGTACTTC. Protein sequence: CASSRDSFEGYEQYF.

This clone was counted a few times. The genes are TRBV11-2 and TRBJ2-5; 7 bases are shared with TRBD2. Germline values: CDR1 SGHAT, CDR2 FQNNGV. The CDR3 covers 16 residues. V shed 1 base and J 6 bases; nucleotides not matched to a gene: 11. The CDR3 sequence: CASSLGAGVSPKTQYF. The CDR3 bases are TGTGCCAGCAGCTTAGGGGCGGGAGTCTCCCCGAAGACCCAGTACTTC. Drawing the rest from reference TRBV11-2 and TRBJ2-5, the complete variable domain is EAGVAQSPRYKIIEKRQSVAFWCNPISGHATLYWYQQILGQGPKLLIQFQNNGVVDDSQLPKDRFSAERLKGVDSTLKIQPAKLEDSAVYLCASSLGAGVSPKTQYFGPGTRLLVL.

The chain carries TRBV19 and TRBJ1-1; 8 nucleotides agree with TRBD1. Losses at the gene ends were 0 bases for V and 2 bases for J; bases not matched to a gene: 2. CDR3 length: 15 residues. Germline CDR1 is LNHDA and CDR2 is SQIVND (reference sequence). The CDR3, as DNA: TGTGCCAGTAGTATAGAGGACAGGGTCAACACTGAAGCTTTCTTT. As protein: CASSIEDRVNTEAFF.

The chain joins TRBV24-1 to TRBJ2-5; tentatively, D is TRBD2 (6 bases). The germline V and J ends were trimmed by 4 bases and 7 bases, with 9 bases remaining between them. Germline V lookup: CDR1 KGHDR, CDR2 SFDVKD. CDR3 size: 12 residues. CDR3 coding DNA: TGTGCCACCAGTGAGGAGGGAAGGACCCAGTACTTC. Residues: CATSEEGRTQYF.

There are a few counts of this clone. V is TRBV7-9 and J is TRBJ2-1; TRBD2 matches 8 bases. There are 17 residues in the CDR3. Germline trimming cut 5 bases from V and 6 bases from J; bases unmatched to any gene: 15. Germline CDR1 and CDR2: SEHNR and FQNEAQ (reference sequence). CDR3 region: CASSLKDYREGRNEQFF. CDR3 coding DNA: TGTGCCAGCAGCCTAAAAGACTATCGGGAGGGCCGCAATGAGCAGTTCTTC.

CDR3: CASSGVVTPYNSPLHF. In DNA form, the CDR3 reads TGTGCCAGCAGCGGAGTGGTAACACCCTATAATTCACCCCTCCACTTT. This chain connects TRBV11-2 to TRBJ1-6, with unresolved D. With 5 bases removed from V and 2 bases from J, the gap between germline ends came to 13 bases. The CDR3 covers 16 residues. Germline CDR1 SGHAT, CDR2 FQNNGV.

A few counts support this clone. This chain links TRBV4-1 with TRBJ2-2, with 7 bases lining up with TRBD2. The germline V gene has CDR1 MGHRA and CDR2 YSYEKL. This CDR3 is 18 amino acids long. Unmatched junction bases numbered 12, after V lost 1 base and J lost 4 bases. The CDR3 DNA sequence: TGCGCCAGCAGCCAAGGGTTTCTCCAGCGGGGAACCACCGGGGAGCTGTTTTTT. Translating it yields CASSQGFLQRGTTGELFF.

This rearrangement joins TRBV7-9 to TRBJ2-3, with D tentatively TRBD2 (5 bases). This CDR3 comprises 14 residues. Trimming took off 3 bases at V and 1 base at J, with 8 bases between the two ends. Germline V gene lookup returns CDR1 SEHNR and CDR2 FQNEAQ (reference sequence). This chain's CDR3 is CASSFGGRTDTQYF. The CDR3 region has the DNA TGTGCCAGCAGCTTCGGAGGACGCACAGATACGCAGTATTTT.

This chain connects TRBV28 to TRBJ1-5; perhaps TRBD1 as D (6 bases). The CDR3 runs to 16 residues. CDR1 MDHEN and CDR2 SYDVKM come from the germline V gene. The V gene lost 3 bases and the J gene lost 11 bases, with 23 bases spanning the gap. Here the CDR3 DNA reads TGTGCCAGCAGTTTTGCTGGGTCAGGGGACTATAGGGCCCAGCATTTT. Its protein product is CASSFAGSGDYRAQHF. The full variable domain, in which reference TRBV28 and TRBJ1-5 provide the parts outside the CDR3, is DVKVTQSSRYLVKRTGEKVFLECVQDMDHENMFWYRQDPGLGLRLIYFSYDVKMKEKGDIPEGYSVSREKKERFSLILESASTNQTSMYLCASSFAGSGDYRAQHFGDGTRLSIL.